This T cell receptor (beta chain) stems from a study of response to subunit inactivated influenza vaccine. TCRdb recomputed calls from the RT-PCR reads with MiXCR, one row per CDR3 protein. The repertoire holds some 540,000 distinct CDR3 sequences, with roughly 25% as singletons. CDR1 and CDR2 from the germline V gene are SGDLS and YYNGEE. V dropped 0 bases and J dropped 0 bases, with 9 bases sitting between them. The CDR3 is made up of 16 amino acids. These sequences were also reported in another study, on T cells expressing NK-cell markers. According to that study: Scientists made TCR beta cDNA using 5'RACE template switching with UMIs. In a group of about 6 donors, dominant NKG2C+ clonotypes represented about 1.0-8% of CD8+ T cells.

The chain employs TRBV9 and TRBJ2-2; D is uncertain. Source: CD4+ T cells sorted from PBMCs, taken 11 to 12 days after vaccination. The TCR was taken from a man in his forties or fifties who received an inactivated influenza vaccine. CDR3 coding DNA: TGTGCCAGCAGCGTAGGGGTAGATACGAACACCGGGGAGCTGTTTTTT. This codes for CASSVGVDTNTGELFF.